Listed below are T cell receptor beta chains from one sample, sequenced in a study of cytomegalovirus exposure and HLA in healthy donors. The assay was immunoSEQ multiplex PCR, and TCRdb's table has in-frame clones only and misses some. The sample has 80,000 to 100,000 clones, roughly 70% seen once. Sequencing input: PBMCs. These receptors came from a man aged 50-59 years in good health and CMV-seronegative. CDR3s include the opening cysteine and the closing phenylalanine or tryptophan. D genes are given only for firm matches. Expanded clones are given a class, and other clones once, few, many or no size at all.

size	D	V	J	CDR3	DNA
-	-	TRBV5-6	TRBJ2-1	CASSLDRSGTYNEQFF	TGTGCCAGCAGCTTGGATAGGTCGGGGACCTACAATGAGCAGTTCTTC
-	TRBD1	TRBV7-9	TRBJ2-7	CASSSLDRGEQYF	TGTGCCAGCAGCTCCCTTGACAGGGGCGAGCAGTACTTC
-	TRBD1	TRBV6-4	TRBJ1-2	CASRGTGVYGYTF	TGTGCCAGCAGGGGGACAGGGGTGTATGGCTACACCTTC
-	-	TRBV6-5	TRBJ2-7	CASSLNRAYEQYF	TGTGCCAGCAGCCTAAACAGGGCCTACGAGCAGTACTTC
-	-	TRBV12-2	TRBJ2-7	CASRPVWRGAKNEQYF	TGTGCAAGTCGTCCAGTCTGGCGGGGGGCCAAGAACGAGCAGTACTTC
-	TRBD2	TRBV27	TRBJ2-7	CASSPVGSGGTNGYEQYF	TGTGCCAGCAGCCCGGTGGGTAGCGGGGGGACTAACGGCTACGAGCAGTACTTC
-	TRBD1	TRBV18	TRBJ2-7	CASSPPATGGYEQYF	TGTGCCAGCTCACCACCCGCGACAGGGGGATACGAGCAGTACTTC
-	TRBD1	TRBV7-2	TRBJ1-2	CASSLRQGARGYTF	TGTGCCAGCAGCTTAAGGCAGGGGGCGAGAGGCTACACCTTC
few	-	TRBV28	TRBJ1-2	CASRLGQKYGYTF	TGTGCCAGCAGACTTGGACAGAAATATGGCTACACCTTC
-	-	TRBV19	TRBJ2-7	CASAPGLGAYEQYF	TGTGCCAGCGCCCCGGGCCTCGGGGCCTACGAGCAGTACTTC
-	TRBD1	TRBV28	TRBJ1-1	CASGETGGVRTEAFF	TGTGCCAGCGGAGAGACAGGGGGCGTTCGGACTGAAGCTTTCTTT
-	TRBD1	TRBV10-3	TRBJ2-7	CAISEGGQGLREQYF	TGTGCCATCAGTGAGGGCGGACAGGGGTTACGCGAGCAGTACTTC
-	TRBD1	TRBV5-1	TRBJ1-2	CASSLSGTGDGYTF	TGCGCCAGCAGCTTATCCGGGACAGGGGACGGCTACACCTTC
-	-	TRBV10-2	TRBJ1-5	CASSETGYSQHF	TGCGCCAGCAGTGAAACAGGGTATTCCCAGCATTTT
-	TRBD1	TRBV7-2	TRBJ1-1	CASSFPQGASTEAFF	TGTGCCAGCAGCTTCCCCCAGGGGGCGAGCACTGAAGCTTTCTTT
-	-	TRBV10-2	TRBJ1-5	CASSDLYRAGNQPQHF	TGCGCCAGCAGTGATTTGTACAGGGCTGGCAATCAGCCCCAGCATTTT
-	TRBD2	TRBV13	TRBJ2-3	CASSLWEGPDTQYF	TGTGCCAGCAGCTTGTGGGAGGGCCCGGATACGCAGTATTTT
-	TRBD2	TRBV27	TRBJ2-7	CASSGRLAGDTEYF	TGTGCCAGCAGCGGGAGGCTAGCGGGAGATACAGAGTACTTC
few	-	TRBV10-2	TRBJ1-2	CASSSGGAVGYTF	TGCGCCAGCAGTTCGGGGGGCGCGGTTGGCTACACCTTC
-	TRBD2	TRBV6-1	TRBJ2-7	CASIGGGYEQYF	TGTGCCAGCATTGGGGGGGGCTACGAGCAGTACTTC
-	TRBD1	TRBV11-1	TRBJ2-7	CASSLFPGTGDTYEQYF	TGTGCCAGCAGCTTATTCCCCGGGACAGGGGATACCTACGAGCAGTACTTC
-	TRBD1	TRBV29-1	TRBJ2-3	CSVGGQGSTDTQYF	TGCAGCGTTGGGGGACAGGGTAGTACAGATACGCAGTATTTT
-	-	TRBV19	TRBJ2-1	CASSSPSANSYNEQFF	TGTGCCAGTAGTAGCCCTAGCGCCAACTCCTACAATGAGCAGTTCTTC
-	-	TRBV18	TRBJ2-7	CASSSTSGYEQYF	TGTGCCAGCTCATCAACCTCGGGGTACGAGCAGTACTTC
-	TRBD2	TRBV6-5	TRBJ2-1	CASSLPGLAEQFF	TGTGCCAGCAGTCTCCCCGGACTAGCCGAGCAGTTCTTC
-	TRBD1	TRBV28	TRBJ1-4	CASLSQGAGTNEKLFF	TGTGCCAGCTTGTCACAGGGGGCCGGCACTAATGAAAAACTGTTTTTT
few	-	TRBV6-6	TRBJ2-6	CASSTSGANVLTF	TGTGCCAGCAGCACATCTGGGGCCAACGTCCTGACTTTC
-	-	TRBV19	TRBJ1-2	CASITRGDLLFNYGYTF	TGTGCCAGTATCACTCGGGGTGATCTACTTTTTAATTATGGCTACACCTTC
few	-	TRBV10-3	TRBJ2-1	CAISDPGDNEQFF	TGTGCCATCAGTGATCCAGGGGACAATGAGCAGTTCTTC
-	TRBD1	TRBV15	TRBJ2-7	CATSGQGAEGYEQYF	TGTGCCACCAGCGGACAGGGGGCCGAGGGATACGAGCAGTACTTC
once	-	TRBV4-3	TRBJ2-7	CASSQATAGYEQYF	TGCGCCAGCAGCCAAGCGACGGCGGGATACGAGCAGTACTTC
-	TRBD2	TRBV6-4	TRBJ2-1	CASSRDYDNEQFF	TGTGCCAGCAGTAGGGACTACGACAATGAGCAGTTCTTC
-	-	TRBV5-1	TRBJ2-1	CASSLGGGLPPEQFF	TGCGCCAGCAGCTTGGGGGGGGGCTTGCCCCCTGAGCAGTTCTTC
once	-	TRBV29-1	TRBJ2-2	CSVIRGTGELFF	TGCAGCGTCATAAGGGGGACCGGGGAGCTGTTTTTT
once	TRBD1	TRBV4-1	TRBJ2-2	CASSQGGGSGELFF	TGCGCCAGCAGCCAAGGAGGGGGCTCCGGGGAGCTGTTTTTT
few	-	TRBV5-1	TRBJ1-1	CASSSQGGRTEAFF	TGCGCCAGCAGCTCACAGGGTGGAAGAACTGAAGCTTTCTTT
-	-	TRBV27	TRBJ1-5	CASSSTGNNQPQHF	TGTGCCAGCAGTTCCACAGGAAACAATCAGCCCCAGCATTTT